This T cell receptor beta chain was documented in a study of cytomegalovirus exposure and HLA in healthy donors. Findings and caveats of the study: A later analysis reported that several of the most significant clusters appeared to be linked to common viral pathogens, among them Epstein-Barr virus.

A note on this clone: As yet, its antigen is unknown.

Donors had nominal health at sampling but likely had unrecorded immune exposures. The PCR ran on 60 Vbeta and 13 Jbeta primers. As processed by the authors: Roughly 80 million unique TCR beta chains, around 10 million of them shared, were counted by a later analysis. The method was immunoSEQ multiplex PCR; TCRdb's version includes in-frame clones alone and lacks a portion of them. That table is the source of V, J and clone size, and D and trimming were worked out from the DNA. The sample lists 150,000 or so clones, approximately 81% occurring once. The TCR sequence derives from a man between 50 and 59 years old in good health and CMV-seropositive. Sequencing was performed on PBMCs.

The CDR3 spells CASSPPPAGFIREQYF. CDR3 DNA sequence: TGTGCCAGCAGCCCCCCTCCGGCAGGGTTTATTCGCGAGCAGTACTTC. V gene TRBV28 combines with J gene TRBJ2-7; possible D gene TRBD1, 5 bases. V lost 6 bases and J lost 6, with 24 bases in between. The CDR3 spans 16 residues. CDR1 and CDR2 (germline): MDHEN, SYDVKM.